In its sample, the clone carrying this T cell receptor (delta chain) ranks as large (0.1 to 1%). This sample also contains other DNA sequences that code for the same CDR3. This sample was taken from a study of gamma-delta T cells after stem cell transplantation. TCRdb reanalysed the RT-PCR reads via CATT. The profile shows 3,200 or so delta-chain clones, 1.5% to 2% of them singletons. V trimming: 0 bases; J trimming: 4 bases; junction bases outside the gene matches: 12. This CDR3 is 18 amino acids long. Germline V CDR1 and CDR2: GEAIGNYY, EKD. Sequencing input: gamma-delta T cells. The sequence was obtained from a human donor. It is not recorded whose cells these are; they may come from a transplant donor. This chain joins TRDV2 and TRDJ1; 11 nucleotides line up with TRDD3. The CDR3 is CACDTVEVLGDTHDKLIF. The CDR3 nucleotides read TGTGCCTGTGACACCGTTGAGGTCCTGGGGGATACTCACGATAAACTCATCTTT.